This is a list of T cell receptor delta chains from one sample in a study of gamma-delta chains in newborns, infants, children. TCRdb re-processed the reads using CATT. The sample carries about 1,600 delta-chain clones, 35% to 50% recorded once. Sequencing was carried out using blood. The receptors stem from a child who had a fever. CDR3s include the opening cysteine and the closing phenylalanine or tryptophan. A D gene is named only where the DNA matches it firmly. Only part of the rows carry a size: once, few, many, or a class if the clone is expanded.

v_call	j_call	d_call	clone_size	cdr3_nt	cdr3_aa
TRDV2	TRDJ1	NA	NA	TGTGCCTGTGACACCGTGGCTGGGGACACGGGGCCCGATAAACTCATCTTT	CACDTVAGDTGPDKLIF
TRDV2	TRDJ3	NA	NA	TGTGCCTGTGACACCGGCGATACTTTTTCACGGGACACCCGACAGATGTTTTTC	CACDTGDTFSRDTRQMFF
TRDV2	TRDJ1	TRDD3	medium-sized	TGTGCCTGTGACACCGTACGACCTTCCACCCGTACTGGGGGATACCAGTACACCGATAAACTCATCTTT	CACDTVRPSTRTGGYQYTDKLIF
TRDV2	TRDJ3	TRDD3	NA	TGTGCCTGTGATACCGTACTGGGGGATACTCTGGTCTCCTGGGACACCCGACAGATGTTTTTC	CACDTVLGDTLVSWDTRQMFF
TRDV2	TRDJ2	TRDD3	large	TGTGCCTGTGACATACTGGGGGATACAGCACAACTCTTCTTT	CACDILGDTAQLFF
TRDV2	TRDJ2	NA	NA	TGTGCCTGTGACACCTGGGGGTTGACAGCACAACTCTTCTTT	CACDTWGLTAQLFF
TRDV2	TRDJ2	TRDD3	large	TGTGCCTGTGACACCGTGCTGGGGGATACCCTATTGACAGCACAACTCTTCTTT	CACDTVLGDTLLTAQLFF
TRDV2	TRDJ2	TRDD3	large	TGTGCCTGTGACACACTTGGGGGATACGCTTTAGACTTGACAGCACAACTCTTCTTT	CACDTLGGYALDLTAQLFF
TRDV2	TRDJ3	NA	large	TGTGCCTGTGACTCCATCGTTTTGGGGTCCCAGGGCTCCCGGGACACCCGACAGATGTTTTTC	CACDSIVLGSQGSRDTRQMFF
TRDV2	TRDJ1	TRDD3	large	TGTGCCTGTGACACCCTAATTGGACTGGGGGATATCGCCCCGTACACCGATAAACTCATCTTT	CACDTLIGLGDIAPYTDKLIF
TRDV1	TRDJ1	NA	medium-sized	TGTGCTCTTGGGGAACGTCCCTCTGCCCTGGCAGACACCGATAAACTCATCTTT	CALGERPSALADTDKLIF
TRDV2	TRDJ1	TRDD3	medium-sized	TGTGCCTGTGACACCCTAGAGCTGGGGGATAACACCGATAAACTCATCTTT	CACDTLELGDNTDKLIF
TRDV2	TRDJ1	TRDD3	large	TGTGCCTGTGACACCGTGTCGATTGGGGGAGCATACACCGATAAACTCATCTTT	CACDTVSIGGAYTDKLIF
TRDV2	TRDJ1	TRDD3	large	TGTGCCTGTGACACCTGGGGGATACCCGATAAACTCATCTTT	CACDTWGIPDKLIF
TRDV2	TRDJ3	TRDD3	medium-sized	TGTGCCTGTGACACCGGCGGGGTGGGGGATACCGGCTCCTGGGACACCCGACAGATGTTTTTC	CACDTGGVGDTGSWDTRQMFF
TRDV2	TRDJ1	TRDD3	NA	TGTGCCTGTGACACCGTAGTCTCGCCGGGGGATACGATCACCGATAAACTCATCTTC	CACDTVVSPGDTITDKLIF
TRDV2	TRDJ1	NA	medium-sized	TGTGCCTGTGACACGTCGTCCCCTAAACGCGATAAACTCATCTTT	CACDTSSPKRDKLIF
TRDV2	TRDJ1	TRDD3	medium-sized	TGTGCCTGTGACACCGTGGGGATACTTAAGGAAGTCCGCGATAAACTCATCTTT	CACDTVGILKEVRDKLIF
TRDV2	TRDJ3	TRDD3	NA	TGTGCCTGTGACACTGTAGGGGATAAGGCCCTTGCTGCCTGGGACACCCGACAGATGTTTTTC	CACDTVGDKALAAWDTRQMFF
TRDV2	TRDJ3	TRDD3	medium-sized	TGTGCCTGTGACACCGTACTGGGGATATCCTGGGACACCCGACAGATGTTTTTC	CACDTVLGISWDTRQMFF
TRDV2	TRDJ3	TRDD3	NA	TGTGCCTGTGACCTACTGGGGGATACGAGGTGGGACACCCGACAGATGTTTTTC	CACDLLGDTRWDTRQMFF
TRDV2	TRDJ1	TRDD3	few	TGTGCCTGTGACACTGTTCTGGGGGATACGCATATAGACACCGATAAACTCATCTTT	CACDTVLGDTHIDTDKLIF